This TCR beta chain was recovered during a study of cytomegalovirus exposure and HLA in healthy donors. V was shortened by 2 bases and J by 1 base, with 8 bases between the two germline ends. The CDR3 covers 14 residues. The germline V gene has CDR1 SGHTS and CDR2 YDEGEE. TCRdb keeps only in-frame clones here, not all; method: immunoSEQ multiplex PCR. In the table there are about 160,000 clones, approximately 86% of which are singletons. V and J are TRBV5-8 and TRBJ2-3; TRBD1 is a possible D gene (6 bases). This receptor was obtained from a woman between 18 and 29 years old in good health and CMV-seronegative. The source material was PBMCs. The CDR3 DNA reads as TGTGCCAGCAGCTTTAAGGGGGGCACAGATACGCAGTATTTT. It translates to CASSFKGGTDTQYF.